This T cell receptor (beta chain) originates from a study of cytomegalovirus exposure and HLA in healthy donors. Background on the study: The study placed 70% to 90% of its 398 genotyped donors in the Caucasian-associated ancestry cluster. Points from the study as a whole: In vitro assays verified that three CMV-associated chains recognized CMV antigens specifically. There were 150 to 200 TCR beta chains listed as cytomegalovirus-associated.

Germline lookup yields CDR1 MDHEN and CDR2 SYDVKM. The CDR3 is made up of 16 amino acids. Trimming removed 1 base from V and 3 bases from J, with 15 bases in between. Use of 60 Vbeta and 13 Jbeta primers characterized the PCR. TCRdb's copy holds only in-frame clones and misses some; the assay was immunoSEQ multiplex PCR. The sample consists of about 250,000 clones, approximately 91% of them appearing once. To note about this clone: Its antigen is undetermined.

This sequence joins TRBV28 and TRBJ1-1; a possible D gene is TRBD1 (5 bases). This receptor was taken from a girl aged 2-15 years in good health and CMV-seronegative. What was sequenced was PBMCs. The CDR3 here is CASSLLEGAGDTEAFF. The CDR3 nucleotides read TGTGCCAGCAGTTTATTAGAAGGGGCGGGAGACACTGAAGCTTTCTTT.